One sample yielded the 27 T cell receptor beta chains listed below, sequenced in a study of T cell responses to AZD1222 COVID-19 vaccine. Sequenced by immunoSEQ multiplex PCR; TCRdb stores in-frame clones only, minus some. The sample yields over 110,000 clones, around 92% seen once. Sequenced here: peripheral blood, sampled after recovery from COVID-19. These receptors originate from an adult who had recovered from COVID-19.

The chain recombines TRBV28 with TRBJ1-5, with 8 bases aligning to TRBD1. The CDR3 sequence is 15 residues long. Germline values: CDR1 MDHEN, CDR2 SYDVKM. J was trimmed by 7 bases and V by 5 bases; bases with no gene match: 10. The DNA for the CDR3 is TGTGCCAGCAGTGCCCACAGGGGGATCGGGCAGCCCCAGCATTTT. It encodes CASSAHRGIGQPQHF.

The chain uses TRBV29-1 and TRBJ2-3, with TRBD1 matching 7 bases. The CDR3 totals 15 residues. Germline CDR1 reads SQVTM; CDR2 reads ANQGSEA. Unmatched junction bases numbered 9, after V lost 2 bases and J lost 4 bases. CDR3 in DNA: TGCAGCGTTGAACATAACAGGGGCAGTTCAGATACGCAGTATTTT. It translates to CSVEHNRGSSDTQYF.

The chain links TRBV10-1 to TRBJ1-1; D is unresolved. Trimming took off 1 base at V and 0 bases at J, with 3 bases between the two ends. This CDR3 region has 13 residues. Germline-derived CDR1 and CDR2 are WNHNN and SYGVQD (reference sequence). The CDR3 nucleotides read TGCGCCAGCAGTGAGTTTATGAACACTGAAGCTTTCTTT. It translates to CASSEFMNTEAFF.

The chain carries TRBV19 and TRBJ2-7; 9 bases are shared with TRBD1. The CDR3 has 14 residues. V dropped 4 bases and J dropped 1; count of bases not matched to a gene: 2. Germline lookup yields CDR1 LNHDA and CDR2 SQIVND (reference sequence). CDR3 nucleotide sequence: TGTGCCAGTAGTACGGGACAGGGTTCCTACGAGCAGTACTTC. Amino acids: CASSTGQGSYEQYF. Using reference TRBV19 and TRBJ2-7 for the parts outside the CDR3, the full variable domain is DGGITQSPKYLFRKEGQNVTLSCEQNLNHDAMYWYRQDPGQGLRLIYYSQIVNDFQKGDIAEGYSVSREKKESFPLTVTSAQKNPTAFYLCASSTGQGSYEQYFGPGTRLTVT.

The gene calls are TRBV11-2 and TRBJ1-2, with D uncertain. Between the trimmed V and J ends, which lost 1 base and 4 bases, there was a span of 13 bases. The CDR3 covers 15 residues. Germline CDR1 is SGHAT and CDR2 is FQNNGV. CDR3 loop: CASSLAGASGYGYTF. CDR3 in DNA: TGTGCCAGCAGCTTAGCGGGAGCGTCCGGCTATGGCTACACCTTC.

This clone was seen just once. The rearrangement uses TRBV5-6 and TRBJ2-1, with D possibly TRBD1 on 6 matching bases. The CDR3 length is 13 residues. Germline CDR1 is SGHDT and CDR2 is YYEEEE. With 3 bases removed from V and 5 bases from J, the gap between germline ends came to 9 bases. The CDR3 is CASSSYRDNEQFF. In DNA, the CDR3 is TGTGCCAGCAGCTCTTACAGGGACAATGAGCAGTTCTTC. The complete variable domain, with remaining parts taken from reference TRBV5-6 and TRBJ2-1, reads DAGVTQSPTHLIKTRGQQVTLRCSPKSGHDTVSWYQQALGQGPQFIFQYYEEEERQRGNFPDRFSGHQFPNYSSELNVNALLLGDSALYLCASSSYRDNEQFFGPGTRLTVL.

This clone has a single count. The chain uses TRBV29-1 and TRBJ1-2; 11 nucleotides align to TRBD1. This CDR3 has 13 amino acids. Trimming cost V 6 bases and J 8 bases; bases outside gene matches: 8. CDR1 is SQVTM and CDR2 is ANQGSEA in the germline V gene. In DNA, the CDR3 is TGCAGCGTACAGGACAGGGGGCTGAGGGGCTACACCTTC. This translates into CSVQDRGLRGYTF.

The genes are TRBV28 and TRBJ1-5; D may be TRBD1 (5 bases). The CDR3 covers 11 residues. Germline V gene sequence: CDR1 MDHEN, CDR2 SYDVKM. Deletions cut 3 bases from V and 13 bases from J, with 10 bases between. DNA for the CDR3: TGTGCCAGCAGTTTCGAGGACAAACAGCATTTT. It translates to CASSFEDKQHF. Full variable domain (outside the CDR3, taken from reference TRBV28 and TRBJ1-5): DVKVTQSSRYLVKRTGEKVFLECVQDMDHENMFWYRQDPGLGLRLIYFSYDVKMKEKGDIPEGYSVSREKKERFSLILESASTNQTSMYLCASSFEDKQHFGDGTRLSIL.

This clone was observed once. The chain uses TRBV7-3 and TRBJ2-3; 9 bases agree with TRBD2. The CDR3 is 15 residues long. The V and J ends lost 5 bases and 1 base, in that order; junction bases with no gene match: 4. Germline V gene data show CDR1 as SGHTA and CDR2 as FQGTGA. CDR3 in DNA: TGTGCCAGCAGCGCAGTAGCGGGGGGCACAGATACGCAGTATTTT. Translation gives CASSAVAGGTDTQYF.

The chain couples TRBV28 to TRBJ1-5; D uncertain. Germline assignment: CDR1 MDHEN and CDR2 SYDVKM. The ends were cut back, 3 bases at V and 5 bases at J, with 17 bases in the middle. The CDR3 consists of 16 residues. As DNA, the CDR3 is TGTGCCAGCAGTTTTTGGTCCAGCCCTCCGTATCAGCCCCAGCATTTT. Protein: CASSFWSSPPYQPQHF.

The chain couples TRBV6-5 to TRBJ2-2; unclear D gene. The CDR3 consists of 13 residues. Trimming stripped 4 bases from V and 8 bases from J, with 11 bases between. Germline assignment: CDR1 MNHEY and CDR2 SVGAGI. The CDR3 nucleotides read TGTGCCAGCAGTTCCCTTGGAGTGGGGGAGCTGTTTTTT. This encodes CASSSLGVGELFF.

This sequence joins TRBV10-3 and TRBJ2-1; possible D gene TRBD2, 5 bases. The CDR3 is 23 amino acids. Germline-derived CDR1 and CDR2 are ENHRY and SYGVKD. Trimming shortened V by 4 bases and J by 0 bases, and 34 bases separated the two germline ends. The CDR3 DNA reads as TGTGCCATCAGTGGTGGACTCGGCCGGGGTCAGCTATCCACCCGTATCTCCTACAATGAGCAGTTCTTC. It specifies CAISGGLGRGQLSTRISYNEQFF.

A few counts support this clone. The rearrangement joins TRBV4-1 to TRBJ2-3; no firm D call. V lost 3 bases, J lost 3 bases, and 7 bases lay in between. CDR3 length: 13 residues. Looked up from germline, CDR1 is MGHRA and CDR2 is YSYEKL. The CDR3 loop reads CASSHPKTDTQYF. The DNA for the CDR3 is TGCGCCAGCAGCCATCCCAAAACAGATACGCAGTATTTT.

The chain carries TRBV11-2 and TRBJ2-6, with D possibly TRBD2 on 6 matching bases. The CDR3 length is 17 residues. V was cut by 2 bases and J by 0 bases, with 11 bases left in between. CDR1 is SGHAT, CDR2 FQNNGV, per germline. This CDR3 reads CASSLNGGTSGANVLTF. The CDR3 DNA sequence: TGTGCCAGCAGCTTAAACGGGGGTACCTCTGGGGCCAACGTCCTGACTTTC.

The rearrangement joins TRBV29-1 to TRBJ2-4; D is ambiguous. Germline CDR1 is SQVTM and CDR2 is ANQGSEA. V lost 6 bases and J lost 0, with 18 bases in between. The CDR3 extends over 16 amino acids. The CDR3 coding sequence is TGCAGCGTCGCACCCTCGGCAGTACTAGCCAAAAACATTCAGTACTTC. This sequence encodes CSVAPSAVLAKNIQYF.

This clone was seen a single time. The rearrangement links TRBV7-3 to TRBJ1-1; 7 bases agree with TRBD1. This CDR3 comprises 15 residues. Germline V CDR1 and CDR2: SGHTA, FQGTGA. J gave up 2 bases and V 5 bases, and 8 bases lay outside the gene matches. Here the CDR3 DNA reads TGTGCCAGCAGCGCTTACACAGGGGTTAACACTGAAGCTTTCTTT. This translates into CASSAYTGVNTEAFF.

The gene calls are TRBV5-1 and TRBJ2-7, with D uncertain. Per germline, CDR1 SGHRS and CDR2 YFSETQ. The CDR3 has 13 amino acids. V was cut by 2 bases and J by 2 bases, with 8 bases left in between. The DNA for the CDR3 is TGCGCCAGCAGCTTCCCAGGCACCTACGAGCAGTACTTC. Translating it yields CASSFPGTYEQYF.

This clone is a singleton in its sample. The rearrangement joins TRBV7-8 to TRBJ2-1; 13 bases are shared with TRBD2. CDR1 is SGHVS, CDR2 FQNEAQ, per germline. CDR3 length: 21 residues. J gave up 4 bases and V 5 bases, and 20 bases lay outside the gene matches. The CDR3, as DNA: TGTGCCAGCAGCCCCAGGAGACTAGCGGGAGGACTCCTTGCGGGATACAATGAGCAGTTCTTC. This codes for CASSPRRLAGGLLAGYNEQFF.

V is TRBV29-1 and J is TRBJ2-7; TRBD1 matches at 7 bases. The CDR3 consists of 12 residues. Germline loops: CDR1 SQVTM, CDR2 ANQGSEA. The J segment lost 2 bases and the V segment lost 5 bases, leaving 3 bases of the junction unmatched. The CDR3 is CSVTGTAYEQYF. The CDR3 nucleotides read TGCAGCGTTACTGGGACAGCCTACGAGCAGTACTTC.

In this sample, this clone turned up once. This chain connects TRBV15 to TRBJ2-4; 9 bases line up with TRBD1. The junction had 12 bases not matched to a gene; V was cut back by 0 bases and J by 0 bases. CDR1 and CDR2 from the germline V gene are LNHNV and YYDKDF (reference sequence). This CDR3 is built from 20 residues. The CDR3 DNA follows: TGTGCCACCAGCAGAGATCTTAGGGGACAGGGCCTTCTAGCCAAAAACATTCAGTACTTC. This encodes CATSRDLRGQGLLAKNIQYF.

The V gene is TRBV28, the J gene TRBJ2-7; D gene uncertain. Germline values: CDR1 MDHEN, CDR2 SYDVKM. There are 14 residues in the CDR3. V was shortened by 4 bases and J by 5 bases, with 15 bases between the two germline ends. The CDR3 is CASSSRRVANEQYF. In DNA, the CDR3 is TGTGCCAGCAGTTCTCGTAGGGTAGCCAACGAGCAGTACTTC. Supplemented by reference TRBV28 and TRBJ2-7, the full variable domain reads DVKVTQSSRYLVKRTGEKVFLECVQDMDHENMFWYRQDPGLGLRLIYFSYDVKMKEKGDIPEGYSVSREKKERFSLILESASTNQTSMYLCASSSRRVANEQYFGPGTRLTVT.

J is TRBJ2-3 and V is TRBV21-1; TRBD1 is the table's D call, not checked against the DNA. TRBV21-1 is classified as a pseudogene. The CDR3 consists of 17 residues. The CDR3, as DNA: TGTGCCAGCAGCAAAGACTGTGACAGCGCTAGCACAGATACGCAGTATTTT. This sequence encodes CASSKDCDSASTDTQYF.

The V gene is TRBV5-1, the J gene TRBJ2-7; no clear D. CDR3 length equals 14 residues. Germline lookup yields CDR1 SGHRS and CDR2 YFSETQ. Trimming took 2 bases from V and 2 from J, leaving 11 bases between them. The CDR3 is CASSLDGTAYEQYF. The CDR3, as DNA: TGCGCCAGCAGCTTAGACGGAACCGCCTACGAGCAGTACTTC.

The rearrangement uses TRBV5-1 and TRBJ2-2; TRBD2 matches 11 bases. In germline, CDR1 is SGHRS, CDR2 YFSETQ. The trim removed 4 bases at V and 2 bases at J, leaving 7 bases unmatched. The CDR3 length is 17 residues. The CDR3 protein is CASSEPGLAANTGELFF. CDR3 nucleotides: TGCGCCAGCAGCGAACCGGGACTAGCGGCTAACACCGGGGAGCTGTTTTTT.

V and J are TRBV5-1 and TRBJ2-7, with TRBD2 matching over 8 bases. Germline CDR1 reads SGHRS; CDR2 reads YFSETQ. J was trimmed by 2 bases and V by 0 bases; bases with no gene match: 7. This CDR3 comprises 16 residues. CDR3 loop: CASSLGAGEVTYEQYF. CDR3 DNA: TGCGCCAGCAGCTTGGGAGCGGGAGAAGTCACCTACGAGCAGTACTTC.

The chain uses TRBV19 and TRBJ1-5; the D is unclear. Trimming took 9 bases from V and 4 from J, leaving 19 bases between them. The germline CDR1 and CDR2 sequences are LNHDA and SQIVND (reference sequence). The CDR3 extends over 15 amino acids. The CDR3 reads CASQPDGHSNQPQHF. The CDR3 DNA sequence: TGTGCCAGCCAGCCGGATGGTCATTCAAATCAGCCCCAGCATTTT.

This rearrangement joins TRBV6-5 to TRBJ1-2; no reliable D call. The germline gives CDR1 MNHEY, CDR2 SVGAGI. The CDR3 is 13 residues long. V lost 8 bases and J lost 0, with 10 bases in between. CDR3 DNA sequence: TGTGCCAGCCAGGCTCTACCTAACTATGGCTACACCTTC. This codes for CASQALPNYGYTF.